This TCR beta chain was sequenced for a study of cytomegalovirus exposure and HLA in healthy donors. Broader study findings: An analysis was carried out later, and it reportedly showed fewer N-insertions in an Asian-associated ancestry cluster than the approximately 670-donor mean. A later analysis linked a missense variant in DCLRE1C to the trimming of TCR beta V and J genes.

Note on this clone: No antigen is known for it.

Germline-derived CDR1 and CDR2 are SQVTM and ANQGSEA. V was pared by 1 base and J by 0 bases, with 13 bases of the junction left unmatched. The CDR3 contains 18 residues. It was with 60 Vbeta and 13 Jbeta primers that the PCR ran. Sequenced by immunoSEQ multiplex PCR; TCRdb stores in-frame clones only, minus some. The sample lists over 120,000 clones; approximately 80% were seen once. This sequence originates from an older woman in good health and CMV-seropositive. Specimen: PBMCs. The rearrangement links TRBV29-1 to TRBJ2-3; 7 nucleotides match TRBD2. CDR3 DNA sequence: TGCAGCGTTGAAGCGTGGGCGGGAGAGTTACCTAGCACAGATACGCAGTATTTT. It specifies CSVEAWAGELPSTDTQYF.